The TCR beta chain described here comes from a study of CXCR3-negative and CXCR3-positive naive CD8 T cells. There are 13 residues in the CDR3. Germline V gene data show CDR1 as SQVTM and CDR2 as ANQGSEA. Study-level findings and limits: Both of the naive subsets showed about the same high diversity, but memory CD8+ cells had much less. TRB CDR3s of CXCR3-positive naive cells were more hydrophobic than those of CXCR3-negative naive cells. Unlike memory cells, which differed, naive CXCR3-negative and CXCR3-positive cells had similar TRBV-TRBJ usage.

The authors prepared UMI-labeled TRB cDNA libraries by 5' RACE. TCRdb reanalyzed the 5' RACE reads and collapses them to one entry per CDR3 protein, without DNA. Here the sample table reports 70,000 to 100,000 distinct CDR3 sequences. As to this clonotype: Its cognate antigen is unknown.

Sample: naive CXCR3- CD8+ T cells from blood. This sample's subset: CD45RO-CCR7+CD27+CD95- naive CD8+ T cells lacking CXCR3 (TNR3-). This receptor was identified in a human donor in good health. Some clones in this sample may be carry-over from other donors' samples. The V and J genes are TRBV29-1 and TRBJ2-2. Here the CDR3 reads CSVEEQDTGELFF.